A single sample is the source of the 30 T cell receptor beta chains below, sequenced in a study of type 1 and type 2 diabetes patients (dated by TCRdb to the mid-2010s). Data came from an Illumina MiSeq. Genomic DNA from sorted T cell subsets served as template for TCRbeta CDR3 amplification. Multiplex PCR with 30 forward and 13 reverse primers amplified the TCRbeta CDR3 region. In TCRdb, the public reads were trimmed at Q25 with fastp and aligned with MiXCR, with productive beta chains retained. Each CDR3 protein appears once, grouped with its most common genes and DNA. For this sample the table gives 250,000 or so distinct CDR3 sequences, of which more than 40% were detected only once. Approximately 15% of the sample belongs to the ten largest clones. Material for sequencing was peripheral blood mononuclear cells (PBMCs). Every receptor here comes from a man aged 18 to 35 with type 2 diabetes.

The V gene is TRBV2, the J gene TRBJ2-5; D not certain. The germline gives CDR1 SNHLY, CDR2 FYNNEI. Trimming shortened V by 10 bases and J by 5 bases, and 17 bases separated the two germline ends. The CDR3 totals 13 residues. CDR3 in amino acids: CATSRADRETQYF. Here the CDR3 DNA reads TGTGCCACCAGCAGAGCCGATAGGGAGACCCAGTACTTC. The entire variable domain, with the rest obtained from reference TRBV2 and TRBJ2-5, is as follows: EPEVTQTPSHQVTQMGQEVILRCVPISNHLYFYWYRQILGQKVEFLVSFYNNEISEKSEIFDDQFSVERPDGSNFTLKIRSTKLEDSAMYFCATSRADRETQYFGPGTRLLVL.

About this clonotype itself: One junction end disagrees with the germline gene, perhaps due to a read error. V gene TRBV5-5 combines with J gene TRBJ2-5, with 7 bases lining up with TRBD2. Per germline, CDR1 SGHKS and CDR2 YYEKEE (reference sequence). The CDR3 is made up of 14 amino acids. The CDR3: CASSLEAGRETQYF. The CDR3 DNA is TGCGCCAGCAGCTTGGAAGCGGGGAGGGAGACCCAGTACTTC. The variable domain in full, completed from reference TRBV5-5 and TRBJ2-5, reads DAGVTQSPTHLIKTRGQQVTLRCSPISGHKSVSWYQQVLGQGPQFIFQYYEKEERGRGNFPDRFSARQFPNYSSELNVNALLLGDSALYLCASSLEAGRETQYFGPGTRLLVL.

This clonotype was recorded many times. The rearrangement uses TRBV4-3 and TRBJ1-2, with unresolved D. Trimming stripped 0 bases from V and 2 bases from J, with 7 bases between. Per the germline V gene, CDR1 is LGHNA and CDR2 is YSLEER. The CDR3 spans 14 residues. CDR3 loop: CASSQDFGNYGYTF. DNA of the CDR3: TGCGCCAGCAGCCAAGATTTCGGGAACTATGGCTACACCTTC.

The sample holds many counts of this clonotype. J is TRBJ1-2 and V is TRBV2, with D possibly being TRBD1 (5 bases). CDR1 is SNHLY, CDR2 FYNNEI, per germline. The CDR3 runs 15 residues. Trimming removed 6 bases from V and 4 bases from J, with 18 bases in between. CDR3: CASRERRQPVYGYTF. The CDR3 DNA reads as TGTGCCAGCAGGGAACGGCGACAGCCCGTCTATGGCTACACCTTC.

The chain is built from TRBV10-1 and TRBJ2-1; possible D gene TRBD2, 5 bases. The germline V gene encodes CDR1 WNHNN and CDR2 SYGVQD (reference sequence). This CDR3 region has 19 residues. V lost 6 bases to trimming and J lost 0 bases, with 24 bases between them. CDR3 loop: CASSADPVGVLSSYNEQFF. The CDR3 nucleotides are TGCGCCAGCAGCGCTGACCCGGTCGGGGTACTAAGCTCCTACAATGAGCAGTTCTTC.

The CDR3 nucleotides read TGTGCCTGGAGTGTATTATTATCGGGACAGCAGTTCTTC. Protein sequence: CAWSVLLSGQQFF. The chain recombines TRBV30 with TRBJ2-5; perhaps D is TRBD1 or TRBD2 (5 bases each). The assigned J gene may be wrong: the sequence end matches TRBJ2-1 better. CDR1 GTSNPN and CDR2 SVGIG come from the germline V gene (reference sequence). This CDR3 has 13 residues.

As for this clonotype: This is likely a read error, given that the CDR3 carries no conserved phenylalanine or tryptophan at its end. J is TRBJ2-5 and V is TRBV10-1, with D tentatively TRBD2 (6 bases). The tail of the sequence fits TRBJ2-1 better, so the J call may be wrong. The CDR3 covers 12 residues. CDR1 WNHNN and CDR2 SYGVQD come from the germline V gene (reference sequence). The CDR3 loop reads CASSEGEDEQFL. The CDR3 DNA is TGCGCCAGCAGTGAAGGGGAGGATGAGCAGTTCCTC.

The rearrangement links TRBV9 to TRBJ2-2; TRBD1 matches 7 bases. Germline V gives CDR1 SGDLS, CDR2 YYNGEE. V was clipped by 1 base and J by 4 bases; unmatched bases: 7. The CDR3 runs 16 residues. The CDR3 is CASSVRGDSVTGELFF. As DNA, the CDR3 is TGTGCCAGCAGCGTAAGAGGGGACAGTGTCACCGGGGAGCTGTTTTTT.

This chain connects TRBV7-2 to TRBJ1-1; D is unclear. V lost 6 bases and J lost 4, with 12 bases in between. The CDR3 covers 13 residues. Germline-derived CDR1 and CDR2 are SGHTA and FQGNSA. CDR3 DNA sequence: TGTGCCAGCAGTGATGATTACACCACTGAAGCTTTCTTT. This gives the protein CASSDDYTTEAFF.

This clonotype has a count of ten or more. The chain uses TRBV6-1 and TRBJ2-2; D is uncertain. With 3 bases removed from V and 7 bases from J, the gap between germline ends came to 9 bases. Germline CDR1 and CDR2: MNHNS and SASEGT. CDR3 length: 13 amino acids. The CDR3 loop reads CASSDAFRGELFF. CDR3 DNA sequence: TGTGCCAGCAGTGACGCTTTCCGCGGGGAGCTGTTTTTT.

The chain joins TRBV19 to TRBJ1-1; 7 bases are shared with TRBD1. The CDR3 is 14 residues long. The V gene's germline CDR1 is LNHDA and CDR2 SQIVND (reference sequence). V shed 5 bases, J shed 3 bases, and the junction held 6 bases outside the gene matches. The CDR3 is CASSVRQGDTEAFF. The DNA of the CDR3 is TGTGCCAGTAGTGTAAGACAGGGCGACACTGAAGCTTTCTTT.

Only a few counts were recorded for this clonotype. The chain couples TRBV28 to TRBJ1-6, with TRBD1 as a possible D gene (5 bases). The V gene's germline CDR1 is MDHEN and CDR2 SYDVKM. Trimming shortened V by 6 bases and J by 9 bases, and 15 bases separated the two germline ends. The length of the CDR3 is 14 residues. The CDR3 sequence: CASRGRVEISPLHF. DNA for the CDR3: TGTGCCAGCAGGGGCAGGGTAGAAATTTCACCCCTCCACTTT. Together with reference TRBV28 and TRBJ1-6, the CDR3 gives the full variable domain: DVKVTQSSRYLVKRTGEKVFLECVQDMDHENMFWYRQDPGLGLRLIYFSYDVKMKEKGDIPEGYSVSREKKERFSLILESASTNQTSMYLCASRGRVEISPLHFGNGTRLTVT.

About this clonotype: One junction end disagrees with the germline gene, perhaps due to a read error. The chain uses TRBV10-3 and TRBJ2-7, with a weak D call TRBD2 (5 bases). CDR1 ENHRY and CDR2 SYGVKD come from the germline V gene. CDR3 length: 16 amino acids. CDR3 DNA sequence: TGTGCCAGCAGTGAAGAGCTGGTAAAGGGAGCCTACGAGCAGTACTTC. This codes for CASSEELVKGAYEQYF.

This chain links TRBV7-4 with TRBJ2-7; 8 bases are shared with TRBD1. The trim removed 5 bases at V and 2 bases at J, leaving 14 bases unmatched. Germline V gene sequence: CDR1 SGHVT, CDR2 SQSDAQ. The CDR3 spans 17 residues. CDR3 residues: CASSRDDDRGRTYEQYF. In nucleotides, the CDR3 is TGTGCCAGCAGCCGAGACGATGACAGGGGACGGACCTACGAGCAGTACTTC.

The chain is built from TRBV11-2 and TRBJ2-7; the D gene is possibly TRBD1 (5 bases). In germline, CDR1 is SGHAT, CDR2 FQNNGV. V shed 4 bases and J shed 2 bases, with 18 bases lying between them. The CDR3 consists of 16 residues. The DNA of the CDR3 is TGTGCCAGCAGCTCACCGACCCGACAGTACACCTACGAGCAGTACTTC. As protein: CASSSPTRQYTYEQYF.

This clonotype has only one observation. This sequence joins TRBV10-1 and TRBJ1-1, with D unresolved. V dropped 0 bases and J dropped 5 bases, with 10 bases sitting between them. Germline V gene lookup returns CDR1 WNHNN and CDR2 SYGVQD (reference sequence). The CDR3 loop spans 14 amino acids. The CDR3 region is CASSESGGITEAFF. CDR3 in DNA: TGCGCCAGCAGTGAGTCTGGCGGTATTACTGAAGCTTTCTTT.

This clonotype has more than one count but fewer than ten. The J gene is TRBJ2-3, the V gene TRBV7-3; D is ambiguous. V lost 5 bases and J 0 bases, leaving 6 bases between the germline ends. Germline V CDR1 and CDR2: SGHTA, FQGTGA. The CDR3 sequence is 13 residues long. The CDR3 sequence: CASSVLSTDTQYF. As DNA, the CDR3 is TGTGCCAGCAGCGTGTTGAGCACAGATACGCAGTATTTT.

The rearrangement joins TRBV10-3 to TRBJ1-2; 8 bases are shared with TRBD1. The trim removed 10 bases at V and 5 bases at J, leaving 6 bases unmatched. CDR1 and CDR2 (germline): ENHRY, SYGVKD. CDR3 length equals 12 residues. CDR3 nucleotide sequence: TGTGCCACTAGGAGACAGGGGTATGGCTACACCTTC. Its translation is CATRRQGYGYTF.

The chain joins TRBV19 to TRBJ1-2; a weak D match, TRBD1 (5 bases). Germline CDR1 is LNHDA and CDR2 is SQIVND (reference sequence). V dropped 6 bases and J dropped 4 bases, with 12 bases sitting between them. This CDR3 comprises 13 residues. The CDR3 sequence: CASSQGPGYGYTF. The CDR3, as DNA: TGTGCCAGTAGCCAGGGCCCCGGCTATGGCTACACCTTC.

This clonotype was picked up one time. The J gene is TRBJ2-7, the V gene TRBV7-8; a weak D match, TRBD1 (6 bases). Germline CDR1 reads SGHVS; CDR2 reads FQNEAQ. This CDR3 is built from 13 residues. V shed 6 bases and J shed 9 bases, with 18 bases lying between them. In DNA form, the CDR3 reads TGTGCCAGCAGTGGGCAGAGACAGGTTTGGCAGTACTTC. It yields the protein CASSGQRQVWQYF.

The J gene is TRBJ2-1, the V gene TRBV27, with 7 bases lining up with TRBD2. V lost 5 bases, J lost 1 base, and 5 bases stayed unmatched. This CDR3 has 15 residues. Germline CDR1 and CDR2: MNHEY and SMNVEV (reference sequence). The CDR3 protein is CASSGGRESYNEQFF. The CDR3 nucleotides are TGTGCCAGCAGTGGCGGGCGGGAGTCCTACAATGAGCAGTTCTTC.

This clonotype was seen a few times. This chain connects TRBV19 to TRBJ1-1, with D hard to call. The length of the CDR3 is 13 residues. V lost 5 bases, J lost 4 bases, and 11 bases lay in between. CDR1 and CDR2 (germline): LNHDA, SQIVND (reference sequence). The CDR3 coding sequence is TGTGCCAGTAGTCGGTCCCGGAGCACTGAAGCTTTCTTT. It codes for CASSRSRSTEAFF. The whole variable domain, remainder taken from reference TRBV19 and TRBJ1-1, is DGGITQSPKYLFRKEGQNVTLSCEQNLNHDAMYWYRQDPGQGLRLIYYSQIVNDFQKGDIAEGYSVSREKKESFPLTVTSAQKNPTAFYLCASSRSRSTEAFFGQGTRLTVV.

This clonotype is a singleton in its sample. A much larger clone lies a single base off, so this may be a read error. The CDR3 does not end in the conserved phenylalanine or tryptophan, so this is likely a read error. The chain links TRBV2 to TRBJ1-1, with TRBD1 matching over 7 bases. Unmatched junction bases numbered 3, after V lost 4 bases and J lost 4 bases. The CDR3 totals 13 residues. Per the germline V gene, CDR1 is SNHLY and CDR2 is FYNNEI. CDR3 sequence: CASSGRGATEAFL. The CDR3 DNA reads TGTGCCAGCAGTGGCAGGGGGGCCACTGAAGCTTTCCTT.

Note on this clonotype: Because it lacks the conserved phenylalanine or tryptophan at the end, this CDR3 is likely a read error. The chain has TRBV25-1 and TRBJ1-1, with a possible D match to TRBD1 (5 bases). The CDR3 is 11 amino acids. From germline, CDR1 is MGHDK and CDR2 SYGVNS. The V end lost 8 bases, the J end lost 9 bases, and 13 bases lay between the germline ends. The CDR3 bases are TGTGCCAGCGGGTGGGGCACACAAGCTTTCCTT. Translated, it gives CASGWGTQAFL.

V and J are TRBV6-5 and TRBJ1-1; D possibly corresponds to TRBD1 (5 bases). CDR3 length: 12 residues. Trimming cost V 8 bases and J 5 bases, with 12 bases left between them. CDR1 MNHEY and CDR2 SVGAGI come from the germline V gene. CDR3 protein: CASQAGLTEAFF. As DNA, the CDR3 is TGTGCCAGCCAAGCGGGACTGACTGAAGCTTTCTTT.

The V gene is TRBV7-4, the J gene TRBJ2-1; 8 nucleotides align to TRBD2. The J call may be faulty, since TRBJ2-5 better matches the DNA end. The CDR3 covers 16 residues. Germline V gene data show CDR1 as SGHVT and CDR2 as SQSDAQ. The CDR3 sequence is CASSLGSGTRGETQYF. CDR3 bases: TGTGCCAGCAGCTTAGGCAGCGGGACTAGAGGAGAGACCCAGTACTTC.

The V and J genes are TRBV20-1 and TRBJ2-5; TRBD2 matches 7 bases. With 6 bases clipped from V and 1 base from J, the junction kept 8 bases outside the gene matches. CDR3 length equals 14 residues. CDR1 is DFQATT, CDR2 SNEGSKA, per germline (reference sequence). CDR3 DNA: TGCAGTGCCGGAAAGACTAGCTCCCAAGAGACCCAGTACTTC. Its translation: CSAGKTSSQETQYF.

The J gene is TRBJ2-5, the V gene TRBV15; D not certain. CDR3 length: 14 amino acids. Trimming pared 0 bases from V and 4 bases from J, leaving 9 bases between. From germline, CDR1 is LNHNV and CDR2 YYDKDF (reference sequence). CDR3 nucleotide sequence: TGTGCCACCAGCAGAGATTTACCAGGAGAGACCCAGTACTTC. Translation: CATSRDLPGETQYF.

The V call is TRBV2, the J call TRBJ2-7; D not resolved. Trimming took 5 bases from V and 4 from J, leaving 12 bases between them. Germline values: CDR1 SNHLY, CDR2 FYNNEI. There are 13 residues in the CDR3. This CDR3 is CASSYSPGYEQYF. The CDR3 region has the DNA TGTGCCAGCAGTTACTCTCCTGGGTACGAGCAGTACTTC.

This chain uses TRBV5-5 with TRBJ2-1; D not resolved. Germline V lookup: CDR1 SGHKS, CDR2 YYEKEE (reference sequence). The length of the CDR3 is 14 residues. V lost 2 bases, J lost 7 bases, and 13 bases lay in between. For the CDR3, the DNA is TGTGCCAGCAGCTTCGGCGACTCAAAGAATGAGCAGTTCTTC. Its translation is CASSFGDSKNEQFF.